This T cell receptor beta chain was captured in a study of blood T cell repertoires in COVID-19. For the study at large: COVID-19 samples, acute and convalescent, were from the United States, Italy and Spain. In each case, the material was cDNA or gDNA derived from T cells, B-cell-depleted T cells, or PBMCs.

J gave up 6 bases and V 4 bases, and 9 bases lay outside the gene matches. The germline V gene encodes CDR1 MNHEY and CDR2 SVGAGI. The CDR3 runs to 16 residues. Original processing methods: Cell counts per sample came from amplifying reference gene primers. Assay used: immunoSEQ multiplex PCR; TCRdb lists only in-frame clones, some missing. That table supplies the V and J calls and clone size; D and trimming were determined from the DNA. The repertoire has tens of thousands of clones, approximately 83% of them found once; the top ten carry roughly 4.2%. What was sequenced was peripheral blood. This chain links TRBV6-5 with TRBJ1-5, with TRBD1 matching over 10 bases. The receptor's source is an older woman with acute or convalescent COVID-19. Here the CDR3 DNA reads TGTGCCAGCAGTTCCAAAGGACAGGGGGTAGGTCAGCCCCAGCATTTT. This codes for CASSSKGQGVGQPQHF.